The clone carrying this T cell receptor beta chain was recorded a few times. What it binds is not known. Using constant-segment primers, 5'RACE produced TCR alpha and TCR beta cDNA libraries carrying sample barcodes and UMIs. TCRdb processed the 5' RACE reads anew with MiXCR; each CDR3 protein has one entry. Among a few hundred thousand distinct CDR3 sequences listed, around 15% were seen once. This record belongs to a study of T-cell memory formation after mild COVID-19. Study results and limitations: Mainly CM and EM harbored the contracting CD4+ clones; mainly EMRA harbored the CD8+ ones. Within pre-infection memory, some responding clones were found, suggesting cross-reactive memory joined. Contracting clones from day 15 to 85 showed balanced CD4/CD8; later expanders favored CD4+.

The TCR comes from a man between 18 and 29 years old who had mild COVID-19 (a few samples of this study predate the infection). Cell type and time point are not known. Sequences were obtained from PBMCs or a T cell subset sorted from them (not recorded which).

This CDR3 is CASSPRDQGEQFF. DNA of the CDR3: TGTGCCAGCTCACCACGGGACCAGGGTGAGCAGTTCTTC. The V gene is TRBV18, the J gene TRBJ2-1, with D perhaps TRBD1 or TRBD2 (5 bases each). The CDR3 consists of 13 residues. The ends were cut back, 1 base at V and 9 bases at J, with 10 bases in the middle. CDR1 and CDR2 (germline): KGHSH, LQKENI.